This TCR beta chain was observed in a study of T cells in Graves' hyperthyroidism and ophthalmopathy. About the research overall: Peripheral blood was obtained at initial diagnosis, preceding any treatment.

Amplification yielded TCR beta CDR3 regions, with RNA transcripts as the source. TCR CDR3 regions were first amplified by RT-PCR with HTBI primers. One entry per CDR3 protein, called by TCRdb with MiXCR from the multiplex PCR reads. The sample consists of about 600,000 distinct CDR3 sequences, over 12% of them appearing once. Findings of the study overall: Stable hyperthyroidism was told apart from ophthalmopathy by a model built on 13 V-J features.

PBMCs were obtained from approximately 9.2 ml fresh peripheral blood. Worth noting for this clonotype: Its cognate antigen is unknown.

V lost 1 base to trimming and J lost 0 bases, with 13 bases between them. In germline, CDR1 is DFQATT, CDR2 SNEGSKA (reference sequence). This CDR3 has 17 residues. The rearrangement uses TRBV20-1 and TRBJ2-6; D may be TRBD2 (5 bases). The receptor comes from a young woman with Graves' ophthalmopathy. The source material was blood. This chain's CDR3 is CSARVGVQVSGANVLTF. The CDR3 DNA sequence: TGCAGTGCTAGAGTCGGGGTTCAGGTCTCTGGGGCCAACGTCCTGACTTTC.